There are a few counts of the clone carrying this T cell receptor beta chain. CDR3 length: 16 amino acids. V lost 1 base, J lost 4 bases, and 15 bases lay in between. Per germline, CDR1 SGHDT and CDR2 YYEEEE. Time point noted: sample taken at primary tumor resection. Sequencing was performed on whole RNA extracted from tumor and nontumor lung tissue, or from frozen PBMC, and the material was left unsorted. The record originates from a study of spatial heterogeneity in lung cancer. About the research overall: Consistently, beta-chain sequences turned up in larger numbers than alpha-chain sequences did. In raw reads, more than eight appearances on average were recorded for each unique TCR and UMI combination.

TCRdb independently ran MiXCR on the 5' RACE reads; one entry per CDR3 protein. The table has under 80,000 distinct CDR3 sequences, under 7.5% seen once. The TCR was taken from a female donor with early-stage non-small cell lung cancer. Material: PBMCs, obtained at surgery. The chain is built from TRBV5-6 and TRBJ2-1; possible D gene TRBD2, 6 bases. CDR3 coding DNA: TGTGCCAGCAGCTTGTTACCCGGGACTGCTTACAATGAGCAGTTCTTC. This translates into CASSLLPGTAYNEQFF.